The following is a TCR beta chain sequence with its context. Its recognized antigen is unknown. Per-base quality was not reported, and no clone a single base away is much larger than it. The study tested focal radiation therapy combined with CTLA-4 blockade (ipilimumab) in patients with chemo-refractory metastatic non-small-cell lung cancer. These data originate in a study of radiotherapy plus CTLA-4 blockade in lung cancer (dated by TCRdb to the late 2010s). For context, the study as a whole: Objective responses occurred in 15% to 20% of enrolled patients, and 31% achieved disease control.

To prepare the library, the immunoSEQ multiplex PCR assay was applied. TCRdb re-hosts the immuneACCESS table, in-frame sequences only. Its copies lack some clones; in the studies checked, an unresolved V gene accounts for under half of them, and the cause for the rest is not known. The sample has approximately 80,000 clones on record, less than 85% of them singletons. The ten most abundant clones make up approximately 0.79% of the sample. Taken from the germline V gene, the CDR1 and CDR2 loops are MGHRA and YSYEKL. The CDR3 sequence holds 15 residues, the cysteine and phenylalanine included. Only CDR3 DNA remains: 45 bases, in frame from the first base. Ends trimmed: V by 3 bases, J by 7 bases; bases unmatched to a gene: 8. Broad study findings and their caveats: After treatment with radiotherapy and ipilimumab, TCR clones that originated in tumors expanded in peripheral blood. Increased serum interferon-beta after radiation, together with early dynamic changes in blood T cell clones, were reported to be the strongest predictors of response.

The V and J segments used are TRBV4-1 and TRBJ2-1, and 8 junctional nucleotides match TRBD2. Material: peripheral blood, obtained from a patient treated with radiotherapy plus ipilimumab. This sequence originates from a human donor with non-small cell lung cancer who had stable disease on radiotherapy plus ipilimumab. The DNA sequence is as follows: TGCGCCAGCAGCCAGATAGCGGGGAGTTGGAATGAGCAGTTCTTC. The translation is CASSQIAGSWNEQFF.